Reported below is one T cell receptor (beta chain). The antigen remains unidentified. These data originate in a study of shared clonotypes between healthy human individuals. Germline CDR1 and CDR2: LNHDA and SQIVND (reference sequence). The CDR3 sequence is 10 residues long. V was trimmed by 7 bases and J by 5 bases, leaving 5 bases between them. The assay ran at deep level. Here immunoSEQ multiplex PCR was the method, and the copy in TCRdb shows in-frame clones only, minus some. The sample lists 2 million to 2.5 million clones, 90% to 97% occurring once. The study, taken as a whole, reports: Limitation of the genetic and exposure-history diversity represented came from the few donors.

The sequence came from a man younger than 30 in good health. This chain joins TRBV19 and TRBJ2-5; D not resolved. Sequencing was performed on naive CD4+ T cells sorted from blood. Documented subset: CD45RA+ positively selected. The CDR3 sequence is CASMGETQYF. The CDR3 nucleotides read TGTGCCAGTATGGGGGAGACCCAGTACTTC.